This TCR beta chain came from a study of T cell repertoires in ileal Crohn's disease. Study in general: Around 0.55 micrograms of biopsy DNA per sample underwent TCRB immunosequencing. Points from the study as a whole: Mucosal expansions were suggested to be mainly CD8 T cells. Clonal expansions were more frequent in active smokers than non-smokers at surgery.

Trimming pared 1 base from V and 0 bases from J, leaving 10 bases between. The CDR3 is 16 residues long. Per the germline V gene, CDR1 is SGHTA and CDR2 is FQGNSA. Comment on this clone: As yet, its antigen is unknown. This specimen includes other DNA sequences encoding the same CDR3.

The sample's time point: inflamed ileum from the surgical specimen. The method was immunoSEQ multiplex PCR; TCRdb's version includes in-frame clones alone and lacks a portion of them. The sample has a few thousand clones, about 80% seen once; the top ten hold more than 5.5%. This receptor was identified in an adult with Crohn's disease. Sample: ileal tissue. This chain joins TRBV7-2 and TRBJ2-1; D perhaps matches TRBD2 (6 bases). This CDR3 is CASSLDGGSSYNEQFF. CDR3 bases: TGTGCCAGCAGCTTAGATGGAGGGAGCTCCTACAATGAGCAGTTCTTC.